This T cell receptor beta chain was recorded in a study of response to subunit inactivated influenza vaccine. Study-level results: Authors suggested that a seasonal influenza vaccination recruits few new T cells each time.

This clonotype showed up many times. What it recognizes is unknown. TCRdb reprocessed the RT-PCR reads with MiXCR, giving one entry per CDR3 protein. Among about 500,000 distinct CDR3 sequences listed, approximately 13% were seen once. Germline V lookup: CDR1 LNHNV, CDR2 YYDKDF (reference sequence). This CDR3 has 15 residues. V shed 0 bases and J shed 9 bases, with 15 bases lying between them. This TCR was sampled from a man aged 50 to 60 who received an inactivated influenza vaccine. V is TRBV15 and J is TRBJ2-1; possible D gene TRBD1, 5 bases. This sample comprised PBMCs from blood, obtained roughly 45 days after vaccination. The CDR3 here is CATSRDRTLKREQFF. In DNA form, the CDR3 reads TGTGCCACCAGCAGAGATAGGACACTCAAGCGTGAGCAGTTCTTC.